The 29 T cell receptor beta chains presented below share a single source sample, sequenced in a study of T cells in Graves' hyperthyroidism and ophthalmopathy. Amplified TCR beta CDR3 regions came from RNA transcripts. First-round RT-PCR of the TCR CDR3 relied on the HTBI primer set. TCRdb reanalysed the multiplex PCR reads using MiXCR and keeps one entry per CDR3 protein. Of fewer than 600,000 distinct CDR3 sequences listed, approximately 15% are singletons. The sequencing sample was made of blood. The receptors shown here come from a woman aged 40 to 50 with Graves' hyperthyroidism.

This clonotype has only a few counts. J is TRBJ2-2 and V is TRBV6-5; 7 nucleotides align to TRBD2. Germline assignment: CDR1 MNHEY and CDR2 SVGAGI. The CDR3 extends over 18 amino acids. The J segment lost 5 bases and the V segment lost 0 bases, leaving 12 bases of the junction unmatched. CDR3 sequence: CASSYSGAGRVITGELFF. CDR3 bases: TGTGCCAGCAGTTACTCAGGAGCGGGACGGGTCATTACCGGGGAGCTGTTTTTT.

This clonotype occurred many times. V and J are TRBV11-3 and TRBJ2-1; the D is unclear. The V end was cut by 3 bases, the J end by 4 bases, with 10 bases between. The CDR3 has 14 amino acids. Germline V gene data show CDR1 as SGHNT and CDR2 as YENEEA. CDR3 residues: CASSFSETYNEQFF. Written as DNA, the CDR3 is TGTGCCAGCAGCTTTAGTGAGACATACAATGAGCAGTTCTTC.

This clonotype was seen ten or more times. In DNA, the CDR3 is TGTGCCAGCAGAACCTTCGACAGGGAGAACACTGAAGCTTTCTTT. Protein sequence: CASRTFDRENTEAFF. The chain carries TRBV6-1 and TRBJ1-1; 7 bases match TRBD1. The junction had 8 bases not matched to a gene; V was cut back by 6 bases and J by 1 base. The CDR3 contains 15 residues. The germline V gene has CDR1 MNHNS and CDR2 SASEGT.

This chain joins TRBV11-2 and TRBJ1-2, with D perhaps TRBD1 (5 bases). Trimming took off 3 bases at V and 6 bases at J, with 20 bases between the two ends. The CDR3 covers 16 residues. Germline loops: CDR1 SGHAT, CDR2 FQNNGV. DNA of the CDR3: TGTGCCAGCAGCTTCCGCCTCCACGGGGCGGGGGATGGCTACACCTTC. This translates into CASSFRLHGAGDGYTF.

This clonotype was counted at least ten times. The DNA of the CDR3 is TGCAGCGCACAGTTGGGAAATGAAAAACTGTTTTTT. Its translation: CSAQLGNEKLFF. The rearrangement joins TRBV29-1 to TRBJ1-4; D is unclear. There are 12 residues in the CDR3. CDR1 and CDR2 from the germline V gene are SQVTM and ANQGSEA. V gave up 7 bases and J gave up 5 bases, with 11 bases separating them.

In this sample, this clonotype turned up many times. The chain recombines TRBV7-9 with TRBJ2-7, with D perhaps matching TRBD1 (6 bases). This CDR3 is 16 amino acids long. The V end lost 1 base, the J end lost 4 bases, and 17 bases lay between the germline ends. CDR1 SEHNR and CDR2 FQNEAQ come from the germline V gene (reference sequence). The CDR3 spells CASSLDLQGPWYEQYF. CDR3 bases: TGTGCCAGCAGCTTAGATCTACAGGGCCCATGGTACGAGCAGTACTTC.

This clonotype was seen a few times. This chain connects TRBV24-1 to TRBJ2-1, with unresolved D. There are 13 residues in the CDR3. V shed 4 bases and J shed 7 bases, with 10 bases lying between them. CDR1 is KGHDR, CDR2 SFDVKD, per germline. Here the CDR3 reads CATSDSILNEQFF. The CDR3 DNA sequence: TGTGCCACCAGTGACTCAATCCTGAATGAGCAGTTCTTC.

This clonotype showed up many times. The chain employs TRBV5-1 and TRBJ2-1; TRBD1 agrees at 10 bases. V dropped 5 bases and J dropped 7; count of bases not matched to a gene: 6. CDR3 length equals 14 residues. Germline V lookup: CDR1 SGHRS, CDR2 YFSETQ. In nucleotides, the CDR3 is TGCGCCAGCAGTCGACAGGGGGCCTGGAATGAGCAGTTCTTC. It specifies CASSRQGAWNEQFF.

The chain recombines TRBV5-1 with TRBJ1-2, with TRBD1 matching over 7 bases. The CDR3 has 15 amino acids. V lost 4 bases to trimming and J lost 0 bases; unmatched junction nucleotides: 6. Germline V lookup: CDR1 SGHRS, CDR2 YFSETQ. The CDR3 here is CASSEGQPTNYGYTF. CDR3 in DNA: TGCGCCAGCAGCGAGGGACAGCCTACTAACTATGGCTACACCTTC.

The chain links TRBV11-2 to TRBJ2-7; D is perhaps TRBD2 (10 bases). V shed 9 bases and J shed 3 bases, with 27 bases lying between them. This CDR3 contains 17 residues. CDR1 and CDR2 from the germline V gene are SGHAT and FQNNGV. The CDR3 DNA sequence: TGTGCCAGTAGTCGAGGACAGGGGACTAGCGCAGGCTACGAGCAGTACTTC. Residues: CASSRGQGTSAGYEQYF.

This clonotype has a count of ten or more. V is TRBV18 and J is TRBJ2-7; no clear D gene. Germline V CDR1 and CDR2: KGHSH, LQKENI. The CDR3 extends over 12 amino acids. Trimming removed 3 bases at V and 7 bases at J, with 10 bases between. CDR3 region: CASSPYNSEQYF. In DNA, the CDR3 is TGTGCCAGCTCACCCTATAACTCGGAGCAGTACTTC. Complete variable domain (other parts from reference TRBV18 and TRBJ2-7): NAGVMQNPRHLVRRRGQEARLRCSPMKGHSHVYWYRQLPEEGLKFMVYLQKENIIDESGMPKERFSAEFPKEGPSILRIQQVVRGDSAAYFCASSPYNSEQYFGPGTRLTVT.

The gene calls are TRBV7-8 and TRBJ2-1; TRBD2 aligns across 9 bases. The CDR3 is made up of 17 amino acids. V trimming: 3 bases; J trimming: 6 bases; junction bases outside the gene matches: 12. The germline V gene has CDR1 SGHVS and CDR2 FQNEAQ. CDR3 amino acids: CASSFRIPRGGRNEQFF. The CDR3 bases are TGTGCCAGCAGCTTCCGCATCCCGCGGGGGGGGCGCAATGAGCAGTTCTTC. The full variable domain, rest sourced from reference TRBV7-8 and TRBJ2-1, is GAGVSQSPRYKVAKRGQDVALRCDPISGHVSLFWYQQALGQGPEFLTYFQNEAQLDKSGLPSDRFFAERPEGSVSTLKIQRTQQEDSAVYLCASSFRIPRGGRNEQFFGPGTRLTVL.

There are many counts of this clonotype. This chain links TRBV20-1 with TRBJ2-5, with 9 bases matching TRBD1. V gave up 1 base and J gave up 2 bases; unmatched junction bases: 2. The CDR3 sequence is 14 residues long. Germline V gives CDR1 DFQATT, CDR2 SNEGSKA (reference sequence). CDR3 bases: TGCAGTGCTAGAGCAGACAGGGGGCAAGAGACCCAGTACTTC. Encoded protein: CSARADRGQETQYF.

There are many counts of this clonotype. This rearrangement joins TRBV2 to TRBJ2-3; TRBD1 agrees at 9 bases. Trimming cost V 4 bases and J 4 bases; bases outside gene matches: 12. Germline-derived CDR1 and CDR2 are SNHLY and FYNNEI. The CDR3 extends over 17 amino acids. The CDR3, as DNA: TGTGCCAGCAGTGTCAGCACACAGGGGGCGCTTTCAGATACGCAGTATTTT. Its translation: CASSVSTQGALSDTQYF.

This clonotype was found many times. V usage is TRBV30 and J usage is TRBJ2-7; D uncertain. This CDR3 spans 13 amino acids. V dropped 0 bases and J dropped 2 bases, with 8 bases sitting between them. Germline CDR1 reads GTSNPN; CDR2 reads SVGIG (reference sequence). CDR3: CAWSVGFPYEQYF. CDR3 DNA sequence: TGTGCCTGGAGTGTAGGGTTCCCCTACGAGCAGTACTTC.

This chain joins TRBV6-2 or TRBV6-3 and TRBJ2-7, with D tentatively TRBD2 (5 bases). Germline V gene data show CDR1 as MNHEY and CDR2 as SVGEGT. This CDR3 has 14 amino acids. With 0 bases removed from V and 0 bases from J, the gap between germline ends came to 6 bases. The CDR3 is CASSYSGISYEQYF. The CDR3 region has the DNA TGTGCCAGCAGTTACTCCGGGATCTCCTACGAGCAGTACTTC.

This clonotype occurred many times. This chain links TRBV7-6 with TRBJ1-5, with 8 bases fitting TRBD1. The CDR3 is 16 residues long. Per the germline V gene, CDR1 is SGHVS and CDR2 is FNYEAQ. V lost 0 bases and J lost 3; bases outside the gene matches: 4. CDR3 protein: CASSLATGAYNQPQHF. The CDR3 DNA reads TGTGCCAGCAGCTTAGCGACAGGGGCCTACAATCAGCCCCAGCATTTT.

This rearrangement joins TRBV7-3 to TRBJ2-7; no clear D. The CDR3 spans 13 residues. Germline lookup yields CDR1 SGHTA and CDR2 FQGTGA. V lost 5 bases, J lost 2 bases, and 10 bases lay in between. The CDR3 DNA reads TGTGCCAGCAGCGAAGACCTAGCCTACGAGCAGTACTTC. Residues: CASSEDLAYEQYF.

This clonotype was counted only a few times. The V and J genes are TRBV29-1 and TRBJ2-7; 10 nucleotides align to TRBD1. Trimming removed 6 bases from V and 6 bases from J; junction bases left unmatched: 8. The CDR3 covers 13 residues. CDR1 and CDR2 from the germline V gene are SQVTM and ANQGSEA. This CDR3 is CSVGTGVSTEQYF. The CDR3 DNA follows: TGCAGCGTCGGGACAGGGGTTTCTACCGAGCAGTACTTC.

This clonotype has a count of ten or more. CDR3 in amino acids: CASSYSDRDGNTIYF. In DNA, the CDR3 is TGTGCCAGCAGCTACAGTGACAGGGACGGAAACACCATATATTTT. The chain recombines TRBV7-9 with TRBJ1-3, with 7 bases fitting TRBD1. The CDR3 loop spans 15 amino acids. Losses at the gene ends were 4 bases for V and 4 bases for J; bases not matched to a gene: 7. CDR1 SEHNR and CDR2 FQNEAQ come from the germline V gene (reference sequence). The full variable domain, completed using reference TRBV7-9 and TRBJ1-3, is DTGVSQNPRHKITKRGQNVTFRCDPISEHNRLYWYRQTLGQGPEFLTYFQNEAQLEKSRLLSDRFSAERPKGSFSTLEIQRTEQGDSAMYLCASSYSDRDGNTIYFGEGSWLTVV.

This clonotype was seen repeatedly, ten times or more. This chain uses TRBV28 with TRBJ2-1, with no clear D. With 3 bases removed from V and 9 bases from J, the gap between germline ends came to 21 bases. The CDR3 has 16 residues. The germline V gene has CDR1 MDHEN and CDR2 SYDVKM. As DNA, the CDR3 is TGTGCCAGCAGTTTGTCGCCAGCCGATCCCACCGGTGAGCAGTTCTTC. Protein product: CASSLSPADPTGEQFF.

This sequence joins TRBV9 and TRBJ1-2; 8 nucleotides line up with TRBD1. The CDR3 is 14 residues long. Germline V CDR1 and CDR2: SGDLS, YYNGEE. The ends lost 3 bases at V and 7 bases at J; junction bases unmatched: 8. This CDR3 is CASSADRVVGGYTF. CDR3 nucleotide sequence: TGTGCCAGCAGCGCGGACAGGGTTGTCGGTGGCTACACCTTC. Filled out from reference TRBV9 and TRBJ1-2, the complete variable domain reads DSGVTQTPKHLITATGQRVTLRCSPRSGDLSVYWYQQSLDQGLQFLIQYYNGEERAKGNILERFSAQQFPDLHSELNLSSLELGDSALYFCASSADRVVGGYTFGSGTRLTVV.

The chain employs TRBV5-1 and TRBJ2-5; D not resolved. The germline V gene encodes CDR1 SGHRS and CDR2 YFSETQ. CDR3 length: 16 residues. Trimming shortened V by 0 bases and J by 4 bases, and 16 bases separated the two germline ends. In nucleotides, the CDR3 is TGCGCCAGCAGCTTGGGTGCGACCTCCACCCCAGAGACCCAGTACTTC. Protein: CASSLGATSTPETQYF.

This clonotype was seen repeatedly, ten times or more. This sequence joins TRBV19 and TRBJ1-5; no firm D call. Between the trimmed V and J ends, which lost 6 bases and 5 bases, there was a span of 11 bases. Germline CDR1 reads LNHDA; CDR2 reads SQIVND (reference sequence). The CDR3 runs 13 residues. CDR3 sequence: CASSTTRDQPQHF. The CDR3 nucleotides read TGTGCCAGTAGCACGACCCGGGATCAGCCCCAGCATTTT.

This clonotype was observed a handful of times. This clone may be a read error of a much larger clone one base away. The gene calls are TRBV11-1 and TRBJ2-7; D perhaps matches TRBD1 (6 bases). Trimming removed 4 bases from V and 6 bases from J, with 16 bases in between. CDR3 length: 14 amino acids. Germline V gene sequence: CDR1 SGHAT, CDR2 FQDESV (reference sequence). The CDR3: CASSSGDNWIEQYF. In nucleotides, the CDR3 is TGTGCCAGCAGCTCAGGGGACAACTGGATCGAGCAGTACTTC.

This clonotype has at least ten counts. This chain links TRBV5-1 with TRBJ2-1; no clear D gene. CDR1 is SGHRS and CDR2 is YFSETQ in the germline V gene. The CDR3 runs to 15 residues. V lost 0 bases and J 1 base, leaving 8 bases between the germline ends. CDR3 nucleotides: TGCGCCAGCAGCTTGGCGGCGTCATCCTACAATGAGCAGTTCTTC. Encoded protein: CASSLAASSYNEQFF.

This clonotype was recorded many times. The chain is built from TRBV6-2 or TRBV6-3 and TRBJ2-5; D unresolved. There are 15 residues in the CDR3. Trimming cost V 5 bases and J 0 bases, with 13 bases left between them. Germline loops: CDR1 MNHEY, CDR2 SVGEGT. This CDR3 is CASSPLNRNQETQYF. For the CDR3, the DNA is TGTGCCAGCAGTCCACTAAACCGCAACCAAGAGACCCAGTACTTC.

In its sample, this clonotype was seen many times. The chain carries TRBV27 and TRBJ1-1; the D is unclear. This CDR3 spans 13 amino acids. Germline V lookup: CDR1 MNHEY, CDR2 SMNVEV (reference sequence). Trimming took off 6 bases at V and 4 bases at J, with 12 bases between the two ends. CDR3 nucleotide sequence: TGTGCCAGCAGCCCAGCAAGGACCACTGAAGCTTTCTTT. Translating gives CASSPARTTEAFF.

This clonotype was counted at least ten times. The chain has TRBV12-3 or TRBV12-4 and TRBJ2-1; TRBD1 or TRBD2 may be the D gene (5 bases each). CDR3 length equals 14 residues. Between the trimmed V and J ends, which lost 5 bases and 5 bases, there was a span of 13 bases. For the CDR3, the DNA is TGTGCCAGCAGTCGGGGACCAAGTAACAATGAGCAGTTCTTC. Translation: CASSRGPSNNEQFF.